Following are 24 T cell receptor beta chains from one sample sequenced in a study of cytomegalovirus exposure and HLA in healthy donors. 60 Vbeta and 13 Jbeta primers were used in PCR. Sequencing used immunoSEQ multiplex PCR; TCRdb keeps in-frame clones, though not all of them. The sample records roughly 150,000 clones, roughly 80% being singletons. The sequenced material came from PBMCs. Receptor source: a woman in her forties in good health and CMV-seropositive.

This rearrangement joins TRBV30 to TRBJ2-1, with 11 bases lining up with TRBD2. After removal of 8 bases from V and 8 bases from J, the junction contained 8 bases not matched to a gene. Germline CDR1 is GTSNPN and CDR2 is SVGIG (reference sequence). This CDR3 contains 13 residues. CDR3 sequence (DNA): TGTGCCACTTATAGCGGGGGGGCCGATGAGCAGTTCTTC. The encoded protein is CATYSGGADEQFF.

For this clone: This sample also contains other DNA sequences that code for the same CDR3. The chain uses TRBV4-3 and TRBJ2-2, with D perhaps matching TRBD2 (5 bases). Germline V CDR1 and CDR2: LGHNA, YSLEER. This CDR3 comprises 15 residues. V was pared by 0 bases and J by 7 bases, with 12 bases between. In nucleotides, the CDR3 is TGCGCCAGCAGCCAAGAGGTACTAGTCGGCGGGGAGCTGTTTTTT. It yields the protein CASSQEVLVGGELFF.

This clone was recorded once. The J gene is TRBJ1-3, the V gene TRBV4-3, with a tentative D call TRBD1 (5 bases). The CDR3 length is 16 residues. The ends were cut back, 0 bases at V and 3 bases at J, with 12 bases in the middle. Germline V gene sequence: CDR1 LGHNA, CDR2 YSLEER. CDR3 protein: CASSQDRGVSGNTIYF. DNA of the CDR3: TGCGCCAGCAGCCAAGATCGGGGGGTCAGTGGAAACACCATATATTTT.

V gene TRBV7-8 combines with J gene TRBJ2-3, with a tentative D call TRBD1 (5 bases). This CDR3 has 15 amino acids. CDR1 and CDR2 from the germline V gene are SGHVS and FQNEAQ. The V end lost 3 bases, the J end lost 3 bases, and 13 bases lay between the germline ends. In nucleotides, the CDR3 is TGTGCCAGCAGCTTCCCAGGGTCCGGGACAGATACGCAGTATTTT. Translating it yields CASSFPGSGTDTQYF.

The chain carries TRBV5-6 and TRBJ1-2; the D gene is possibly TRBD1 (5 bases). CDR3 length: 15 residues. V was shortened by 0 bases and J by 2 bases, with 11 bases between the two germline ends. In germline, CDR1 is SGHDT, CDR2 YYEEEE. CDR3 loop: CASSLAGRANYGYTF. DNA for the CDR3: TGTGCCAGCAGCTTGGCAGGGAGGGCCAACTATGGCTACACCTTC.

The V call is TRBV15, the J call TRBJ2-1; TRBD2 aligns across 14 bases. CDR3 length equals 22 residues. CDR1 LNHNV and CDR2 YYDKDF come from the germline V gene (reference sequence). Losses at the gene ends were 0 bases for V and 2 bases for J; bases not matched to a gene: 15. CDR3 nucleotide sequence: TGTGCCACCAGCAGAGATATTAGTGCGGGGACTAGCGGGGGTCCGCCCTACAATGAGCAGTTCTTC. The encoded protein is CATSRDISAGTSGGPPYNEQFF.

The chain carries TRBV2 and TRBJ2-1, with TRBD2 identical over 8 bases. CDR3 size: 13 residues. In germline, CDR1 is SNHLY, CDR2 FYNNEI. V lost 11 bases to trimming and J lost 7 bases; unmatched junction nucleotides: 10. This CDR3 is CAGRGIAGNEQFF. The CDR3 nucleotides read TGTGCCGGGAGAGGAATAGCGGGGAATGAGCAGTTCTTC.

J is TRBJ1-2 and V is TRBV4-1, with a tentative D call TRBD1 (5 bases). V lost 0 bases and J 4 bases, leaving 12 bases between the germline ends. CDR1 is MGHRA, CDR2 YSYEKL, per germline. CDR3 length: 15 residues. In nucleotides, the CDR3 is TGCGCCAGCAGCCAAGATCGCCAGGGACTCTATGGCTACACCTTC. As protein: CASSQDRQGLYGYTF.

The genes are TRBV9 and TRBJ1-3; D not resolved. Germline CDR1 and CDR2: SGDLS and YYNGEE. The CDR3 length is 15 residues. The V end lost 0 bases, the J end lost 1 base, and 8 bases lay between the germline ends. The CDR3 nucleotides are TGTGCCAGCAGCGTAGGTGGGCAATCTGGAAACACCATATATTTT. Amino acids: CASSVGGQSGNTIYF.

The chain recombines TRBV6-5 with TRBJ2-7; 8 positions agree with TRBD2. CDR1 MNHEY and CDR2 SVGAGI come from the germline V gene. The trim removed 8 bases at V and 6 bases at J, leaving 9 bases unmatched. The CDR3 has 13 residues. This CDR3 is CASVGGAKTEQYF. The CDR3, as DNA: TGTGCCAGCGTCGGGGGGGCGAAAACCGAGCAGTACTTC.

The chain combines TRBV6-1 with TRBJ2-1; perhaps TRBD2 as D (6 bases). The CDR3 contains 14 residues. Germline CDR1 and CDR2: MNHNS and SASEGT. With 6 bases removed from V and 10 bases from J, the gap between germline ends came to 19 bases. CDR3 DNA: TGTGCCAGCAGGGTTGGAGGGAGTGAATGGGAGCAGTTCTTC. This codes for CASRVGGSEWEQFF.

This sequence joins TRBV19 and TRBJ1-5, with D perhaps matching TRBD1 (5 bases). Looked up from germline, CDR1 is LNHDA and CDR2 is SQIVND (reference sequence). CDR3 length: 18 amino acids. V lost 0 bases and J 0 bases, leaving 15 bases between the germline ends. The CDR3 nucleotides are TGTGCCAGTAGTATAGACCCCCCGACAGCTTATAGCAATCAGCCCCAGCATTTT. Protein sequence: CASSIDPPTAYSNQPQHF.

This rearrangement joins TRBV7-9 to TRBJ1-5; 7 bases fit TRBD1. Germline V lookup: CDR1 SEHNR, CDR2 FQNEAQ (reference sequence). The CDR3 loop spans 14 amino acids. V dropped 4 bases and J dropped 3; count of bases not matched to a gene: 3. Here the CDR3 DNA reads TGTGCCAGCAGCTACGACAGGGCCAATCAGCCCCAGCATTTT. As protein: CASSYDRANQPQHF.

The V and J genes are TRBV7-9 and TRBJ2-3; the match to TRBD2 covers 8 bases. The CDR3 is made up of 15 amino acids. Losses at the gene ends were 5 bases for V and 0 bases for J; bases not matched to a gene: 4. CDR1 is SEHNR, CDR2 FQNEAQ, per germline (reference sequence). As DNA, the CDR3 is TGTGCCAGCAGCCACACGGGGGGGAGCACAGATACGCAGTATTTT. It specifies CASSHTGGSTDTQYF.

CDR3 sequence (DNA): TGTGCCAGCAGTTACCTCGGGAGGGTGAGCTACACCTTC. The encoded protein is CASSYLGRVSYTF. The chain employs TRBV6-5 and TRBJ1-2; D not resolved. V shed 2 bases and J shed 9 bases, with 13 bases lying between them. Germline-derived CDR1 and CDR2 are MNHEY and SVGAGI. CDR3 length: 13 residues.

This clone has only a few counts. This chain uses TRBV10-3 with TRBJ1-2, with D perhaps matching TRBD1 (5 bases). V was trimmed by 10 bases and J by 7 bases, leaving 13 bases between them. The CDR3 totals 11 residues. Germline assignment: CDR1 ENHRY and CDR2 SYGVKD. CDR3 DNA: TGTGCCACATGGGGGGGTAGTGGCTACACCTTC. Protein product: CATWGGSGYTF.

This clone came up a few times. The J gene is TRBJ2-7, the V gene TRBV19; 7 bases match TRBD1. The J segment lost 0 bases and the V segment lost 4 bases, leaving 9 bases of the junction unmatched. CDR1 and CDR2 from the germline V gene are LNHDA and SQIVND (reference sequence). The CDR3 has 16 residues. The CDR3 region has the DNA TGTGCCAGTAGTACCAAAACAGGGGTGAGCTCCTACGAGCAGTACTTC. It is translated as CASSTKTGVSSYEQYF.

The chain joins TRBV27 to TRBJ2-1; no clear D. Trimming shortened V by 3 bases and J by 9 bases, and 9 bases separated the two germline ends. The germline V gene encodes CDR1 MNHEY and CDR2 SMNVEV (reference sequence). This CDR3 is built from 12 residues. The CDR3 protein is CASSFGVSEQFF. The CDR3 DNA follows: TGTGCCAGCAGTTTTGGAGTCAGTGAGCAGTTCTTC.

This clone showed up just once. The rearrangement uses TRBV4-2 and TRBJ2-2; TRBD2 aligns across 9 bases. This CDR3 is 18 amino acids long. Trimming at V came to 0 bases and at J to 5 bases, leaving 10 bases not matched to a gene. CDR1 is LGHNA, CDR2 YNFKEQ, per germline. CDR3 residues: CASSQDIWGGGGTGELFF. The CDR3 nucleotides read TGTGCCAGCAGCCAAGACATTTGGGGCGGGGGGGGAACCGGGGAGCTGTTTTTT.

The J gene is TRBJ2-7, the V gene TRBV27, with D possibly being TRBD1 (7 bases). V dropped 0 bases and J dropped 1 base, with 13 bases sitting between them. The CDR3 contains 16 residues. From germline, CDR1 is MNHEY and CDR2 SMNVEV (reference sequence). This chain's CDR3 is CASSLSSQGGSYEQYF. CDR3 sequence (DNA): TGTGCCAGCAGTTTATCGAGCCAGGGGGGTTCCTACGAGCAGTACTTC.

CDR3 loop: CASRLSLGQGGRAEAFF. CDR3 DNA sequence: TGTGCCAGCAGACTCTCTTTGGGACAGGGAGGGCGTGCTGAAGCTTTCTTT. J is TRBJ1-1 and V is TRBV7-9; 9 nucleotides match TRBD1. Per germline, CDR1 SEHNR and CDR2 FQNEAQ (reference sequence). CDR3 length: 17 residues. The V and J ends lost 6 bases and 6 bases, in that order; junction bases with no gene match: 17.

V gene TRBV7-2 combines with J gene TRBJ2-2; perhaps TRBD2 as D (6 bases). V was clipped by 8 bases and J by 1 base, with 8 bases between them. This CDR3 has 13 residues. Germline assignment: CDR1 SGHTA and CDR2 FQGNSA. The CDR3 spells CASGGLNTGELFF. CDR3 sequence (DNA): TGTGCCAGCGGGGGACTGAACACCGGGGAGCTGTTTTTT.

This chain links TRBV7-2 with TRBJ1-5, with 9 bases fitting TRBD1. This CDR3 region has 17 residues. The V gene end was trimmed by 2 bases and the J gene end by 7 bases; junction bases not matched to a gene: 12. Looked up from germline, CDR1 is SGHTA and CDR2 is FQGNSA. CDR3 protein: CASSLRVGTGRRQPQHF. The CDR3 coding sequence is TGTGCCAGCAGCTTAAGGGTTGGGACAGGGAGACGACAGCCCCAGCATTTT.

J is TRBJ2-3 and V is TRBV4-1; 9 nucleotides align to TRBD2. Germline V gene sequence: CDR1 MGHRA, CDR2 YSYEKL. CDR3 length: 16 amino acids. J lost 4 bases, V lost 4 bases, and 9 bases had no gene match. CDR3 in amino acids: CASSRSIAGEADTQYF. The CDR3 DNA is TGCGCCAGCAGCCGATCGATAGCGGGAGAGGCAGATACGCAGTATTTT.